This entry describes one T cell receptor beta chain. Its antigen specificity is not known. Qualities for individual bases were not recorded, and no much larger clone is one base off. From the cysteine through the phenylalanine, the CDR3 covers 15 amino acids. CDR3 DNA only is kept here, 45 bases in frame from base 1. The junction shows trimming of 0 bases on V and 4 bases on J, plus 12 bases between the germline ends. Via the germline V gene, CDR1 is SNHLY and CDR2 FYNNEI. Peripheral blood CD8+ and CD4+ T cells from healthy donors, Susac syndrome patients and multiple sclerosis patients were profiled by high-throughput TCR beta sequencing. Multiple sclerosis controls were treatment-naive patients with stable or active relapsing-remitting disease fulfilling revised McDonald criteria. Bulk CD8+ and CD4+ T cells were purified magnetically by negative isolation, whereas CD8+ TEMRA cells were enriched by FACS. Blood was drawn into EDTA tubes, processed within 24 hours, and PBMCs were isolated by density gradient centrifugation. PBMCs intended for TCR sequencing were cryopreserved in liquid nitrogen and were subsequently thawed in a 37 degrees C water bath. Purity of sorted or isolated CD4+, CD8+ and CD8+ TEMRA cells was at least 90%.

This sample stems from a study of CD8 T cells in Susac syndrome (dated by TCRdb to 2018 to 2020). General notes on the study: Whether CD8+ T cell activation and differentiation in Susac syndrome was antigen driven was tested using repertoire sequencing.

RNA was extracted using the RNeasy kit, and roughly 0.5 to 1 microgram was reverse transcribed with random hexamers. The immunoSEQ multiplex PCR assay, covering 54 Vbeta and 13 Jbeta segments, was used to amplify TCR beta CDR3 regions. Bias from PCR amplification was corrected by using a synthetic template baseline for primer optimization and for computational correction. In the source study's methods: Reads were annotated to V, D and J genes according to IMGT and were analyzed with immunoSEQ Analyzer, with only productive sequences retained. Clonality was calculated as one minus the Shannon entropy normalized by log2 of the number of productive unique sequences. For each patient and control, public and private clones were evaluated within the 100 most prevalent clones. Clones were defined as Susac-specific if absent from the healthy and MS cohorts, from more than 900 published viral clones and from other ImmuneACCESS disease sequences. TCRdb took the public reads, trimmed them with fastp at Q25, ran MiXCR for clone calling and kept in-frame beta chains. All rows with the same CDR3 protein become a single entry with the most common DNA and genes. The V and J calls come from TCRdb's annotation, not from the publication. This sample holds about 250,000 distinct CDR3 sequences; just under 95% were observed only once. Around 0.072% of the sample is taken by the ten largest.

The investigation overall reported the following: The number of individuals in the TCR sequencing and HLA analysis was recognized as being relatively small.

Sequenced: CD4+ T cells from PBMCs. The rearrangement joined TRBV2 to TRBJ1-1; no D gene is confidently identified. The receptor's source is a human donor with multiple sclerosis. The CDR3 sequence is CASSEALLESTEAFF. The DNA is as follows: TGTGCCAGCAGTGAAGCGCTTCTGGAGAGCACTGAAGCTTTCTTT.